This record looks at one T cell receptor (beta chain) sequence and its context. Its antigen is not yet known. No qualities accompany the bases; no much larger clone lies one base away. This record comes from a study of early T cells in non-severe SARS-CoV-2 infection (dated by TCRdb to the early 2020s). Looking at the study overall: Bulk RNA from unsorted whole blood was used for TCR sequencing, so alpha and beta chains could not be paired.

Libraries were prepared through 5' RACE. The reads were generated on a NextSeq 500. In the TCR library protocol, unique molecular identifiers were attached to individual cDNA molecules to correct for PCR bias and sequencing error. TCR alpha and beta chains were both sequenced, and the abundances of alpha and beta sequences in each sample were closely correlated with each other. Per the original workflow: Decombinator V4 was used to annotate TCR sequences for V gene, J gene and CDR3. TCRs were defined as expanded if a significant change between any two time points was detected under a Poisson model with p below 0.0001. TCR abundances were normalised to the total number of TCRs sequenced in each sample and reported as counts per million. MAIT TCRs were defined by TRAV1-2 paired with TRAJ12, TRAJ20 or TRAJ33, and iNKT TCRs by TRAV10 paired with TRAJ18. VDJdb, accessed on 1 November 2021, was searched for TCRs annotated for CMV, EBV and SARS-CoV-2, and TCRs annotated for more than one antigen were excluded. Using fastp trimming at Q25 and MiXCR clonotype assembly, TCRdb reanalyzed the public sequencing data and kept in-frame beta chains. Duplicate CDR3 protein sequences are folded into a single record with the most common DNA and genes. TCRdb, not the authors, supplied the V and J calls. The sample contains 70,000 or so distinct CDR3 sequences, over 9% of them found a single time. The ten largest make up about 3.9% of the sample.

Study-level results and caveats: VDJdb matching was skewed toward anti-spike CD8 responses and likely underestimated virus-specific expansions by missing private and CD4 specificities.

V is clipped by 3 bases and J by 7 bases, and the sequence between their germline boundaries is 12 bases long. CDR1 and CDR2 (SGHTA, FQGNSA) derive from the germline V gene. The CDR3 numbers 14 residues from cysteine through phenylalanine. Solely the CDR3 DNA is kept, with 42 bases framed from the first base. This was a case-control study nested in a cohort of healthcare workers in London, UK, who had nasopharyngeal swab PCR tests and blood samples taken every week. Healthcare workers were recruited during the week of the UK lockdown, between 23 and 31 March 2020, and followed weekly for up to 16 weeks.

The V and J segments used are TRBV7-2 and TRBJ2-2; possibly the D gene is TRBD2, per 6 matching bases. Sequenced material: whole blood. The TCR sequence derives from an adult who was a healthcare worker with PCR-confirmed SARS-CoV-2 infection or an uninfected control (not recorded which). The base sequence is TGTGCCAGCAGCTTCTACGGGAGTGGCGGGGAGCTGTTTTTT. Translated, it reads CASSFYGSGGELFF.